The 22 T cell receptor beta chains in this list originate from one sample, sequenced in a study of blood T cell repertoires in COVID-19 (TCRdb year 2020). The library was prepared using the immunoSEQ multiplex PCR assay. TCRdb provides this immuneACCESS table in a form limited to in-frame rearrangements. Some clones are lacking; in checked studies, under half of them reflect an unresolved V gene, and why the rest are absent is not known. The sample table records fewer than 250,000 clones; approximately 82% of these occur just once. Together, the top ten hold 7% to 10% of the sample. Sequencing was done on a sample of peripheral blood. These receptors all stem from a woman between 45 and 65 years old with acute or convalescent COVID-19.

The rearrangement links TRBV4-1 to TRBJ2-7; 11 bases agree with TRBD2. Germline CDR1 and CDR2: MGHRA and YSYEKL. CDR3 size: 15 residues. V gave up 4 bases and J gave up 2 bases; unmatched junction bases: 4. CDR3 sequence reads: CASSPGLAATYEQYF. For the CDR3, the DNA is TGCGCCAGCAGCCCGGGACTAGCGGCCACCTACGAGCAGTACTTC.

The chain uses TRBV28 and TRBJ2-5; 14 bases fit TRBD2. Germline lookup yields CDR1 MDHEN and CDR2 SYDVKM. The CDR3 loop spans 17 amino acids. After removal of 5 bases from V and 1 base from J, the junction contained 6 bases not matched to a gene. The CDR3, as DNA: TGTGCCAGCAGTCCGGGGGGACTAGCGGGAGTCCAAGAGACCCAGTACTTC. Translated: CASSPGGLAGVQETQYF.

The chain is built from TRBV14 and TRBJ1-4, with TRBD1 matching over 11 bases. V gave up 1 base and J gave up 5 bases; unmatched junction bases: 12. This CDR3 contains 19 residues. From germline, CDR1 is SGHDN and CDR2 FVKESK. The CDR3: CASSQAGTGGFFGNEKLFF. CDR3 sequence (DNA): TGTGCCAGCAGCCAAGCCGGGACAGGGGGATTCTTTGGAAATGAAAAACTGTTTTTT.

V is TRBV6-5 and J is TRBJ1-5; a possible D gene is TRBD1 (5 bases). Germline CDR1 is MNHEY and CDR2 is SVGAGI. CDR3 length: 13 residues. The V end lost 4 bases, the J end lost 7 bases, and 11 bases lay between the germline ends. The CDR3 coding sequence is TGTGCCAGCAGTTTGGCGGGGGGACAGCCCCAGCATTTT. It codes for CASSLAGGQPQHF.

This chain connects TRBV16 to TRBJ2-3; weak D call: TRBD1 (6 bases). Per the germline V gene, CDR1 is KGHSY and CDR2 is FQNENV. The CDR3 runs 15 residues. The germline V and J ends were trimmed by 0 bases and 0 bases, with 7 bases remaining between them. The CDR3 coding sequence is TGTGCCAGCAGCCAATCTAGGGGGAGCACAGATACGCAGTATTTT. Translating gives CASSQSRGSTDTQYF.

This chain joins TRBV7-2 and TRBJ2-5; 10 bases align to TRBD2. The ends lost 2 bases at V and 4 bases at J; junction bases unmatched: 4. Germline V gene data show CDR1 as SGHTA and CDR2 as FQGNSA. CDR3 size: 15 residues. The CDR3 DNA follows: TGTGCCAGCAGCTTAAGCGGGAGGGCTCGAGAGACCCAGTACTTC. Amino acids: CASSLSGRARETQYF.

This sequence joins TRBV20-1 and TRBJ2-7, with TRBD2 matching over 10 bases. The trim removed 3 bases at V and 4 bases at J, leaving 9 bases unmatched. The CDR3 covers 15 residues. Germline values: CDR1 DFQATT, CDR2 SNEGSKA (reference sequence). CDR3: CSASQASGSRYEQYF. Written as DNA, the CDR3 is TGCAGTGCTAGTCAGGCTAGCGGGAGTAGATACGAGCAGTACTTC.

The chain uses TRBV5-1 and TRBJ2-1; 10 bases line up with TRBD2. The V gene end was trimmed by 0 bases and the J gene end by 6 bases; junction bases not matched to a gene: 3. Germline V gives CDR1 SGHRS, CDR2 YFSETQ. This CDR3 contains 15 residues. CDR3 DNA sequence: TGCGCCAGCAGCTTGGGGCTAGCGGGAGCCAATGAGCAGTTCTTC. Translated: CASSLGLAGANEQFF.

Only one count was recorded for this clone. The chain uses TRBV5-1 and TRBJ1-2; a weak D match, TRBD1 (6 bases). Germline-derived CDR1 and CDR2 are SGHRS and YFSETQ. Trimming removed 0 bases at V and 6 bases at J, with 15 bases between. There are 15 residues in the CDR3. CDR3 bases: TGCGCCAGCAGCTTGGGGCAGGGGACGGTGAATGGCTACACCTTC. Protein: CASSLGQGTVNGYTF.

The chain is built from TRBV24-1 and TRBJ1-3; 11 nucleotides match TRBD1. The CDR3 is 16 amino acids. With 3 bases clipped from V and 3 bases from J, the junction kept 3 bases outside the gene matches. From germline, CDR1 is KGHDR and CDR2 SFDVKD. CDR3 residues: CATSDAGTGGGNTIYF. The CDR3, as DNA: TGTGCCACCAGTGATGCCGGGACAGGGGGTGGAAACACCATATATTTT.

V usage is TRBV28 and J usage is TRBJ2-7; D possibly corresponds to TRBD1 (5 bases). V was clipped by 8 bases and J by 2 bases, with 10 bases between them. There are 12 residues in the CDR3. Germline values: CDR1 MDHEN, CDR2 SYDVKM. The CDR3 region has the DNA TGTGCCAGCGTGGACACGACCTACGAGCAGTACTTC. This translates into CASVDTTYEQYF.

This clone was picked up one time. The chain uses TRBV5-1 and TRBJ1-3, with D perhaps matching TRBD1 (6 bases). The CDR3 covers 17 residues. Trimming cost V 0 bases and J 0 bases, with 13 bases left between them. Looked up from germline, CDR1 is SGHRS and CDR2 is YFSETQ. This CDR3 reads CASSLAGGGYSGNTIYF. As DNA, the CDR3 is TGCGCCAGCAGCTTGGCTGGGGGGGGCTACTCTGGAAACACCATATATTTT.

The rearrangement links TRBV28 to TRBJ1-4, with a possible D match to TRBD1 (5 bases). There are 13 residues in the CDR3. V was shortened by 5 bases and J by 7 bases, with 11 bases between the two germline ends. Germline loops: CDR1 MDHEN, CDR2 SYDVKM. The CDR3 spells CASSIQGGEKLFF. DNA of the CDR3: TGTGCCAGCAGTATTCAGGGAGGTGAAAAACTGTTTTTT.

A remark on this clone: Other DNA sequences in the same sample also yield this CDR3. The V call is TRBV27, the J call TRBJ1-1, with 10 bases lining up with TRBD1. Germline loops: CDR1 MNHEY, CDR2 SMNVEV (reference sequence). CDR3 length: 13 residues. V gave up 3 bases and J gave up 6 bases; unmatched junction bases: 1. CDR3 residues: CASSFGQGAEAFF. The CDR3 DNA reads TGTGCCAGCAGTTTTGGACAGGGGGCTGAAGCTTTCTTT.

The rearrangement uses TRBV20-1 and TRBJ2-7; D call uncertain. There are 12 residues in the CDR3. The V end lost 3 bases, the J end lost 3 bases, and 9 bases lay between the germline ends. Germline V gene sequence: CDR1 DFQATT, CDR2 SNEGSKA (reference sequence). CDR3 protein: CSASRGNYEQYF. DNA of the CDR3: TGCAGTGCTAGTCGCGGCAACTACGAGCAGTACTTC.

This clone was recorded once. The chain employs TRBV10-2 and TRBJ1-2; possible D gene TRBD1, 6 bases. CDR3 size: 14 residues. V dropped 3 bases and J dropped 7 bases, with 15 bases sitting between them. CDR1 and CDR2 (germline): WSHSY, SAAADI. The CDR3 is CASSDRPGARGYTF. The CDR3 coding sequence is TGCGCCAGCAGTGACCGGCCAGGGGCGCGTGGCTACACCTTC.

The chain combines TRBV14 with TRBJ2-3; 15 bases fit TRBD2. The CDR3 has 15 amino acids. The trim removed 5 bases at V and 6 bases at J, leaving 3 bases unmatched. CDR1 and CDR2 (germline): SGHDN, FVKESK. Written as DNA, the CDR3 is TGTGCCAGCAGCTGGGGACTAGCGGGAGGCGATACGCAGTATTTT. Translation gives CASSWGLAGGDTQYF.

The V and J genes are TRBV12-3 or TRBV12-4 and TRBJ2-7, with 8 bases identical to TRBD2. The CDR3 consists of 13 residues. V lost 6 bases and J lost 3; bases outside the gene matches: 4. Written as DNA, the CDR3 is TGTGCCAGCAGCCAACGGGAGGGCTACGAGCAGTACTTC. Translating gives CASSQREGYEQYF.

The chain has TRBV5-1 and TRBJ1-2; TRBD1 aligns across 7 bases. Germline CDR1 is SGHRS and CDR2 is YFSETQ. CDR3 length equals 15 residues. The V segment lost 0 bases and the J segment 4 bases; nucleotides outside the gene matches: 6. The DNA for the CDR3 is TGCGCCAGCAGCTTGGGACAGGGAGACTCCTATGGCTACACCTTC. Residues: CASSLGQGDSYGYTF.

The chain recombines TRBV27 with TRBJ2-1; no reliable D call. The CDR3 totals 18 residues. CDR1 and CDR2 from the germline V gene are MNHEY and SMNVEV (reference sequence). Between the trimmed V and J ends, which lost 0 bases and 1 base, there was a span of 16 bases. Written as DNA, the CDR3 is TGTGCCAGCAGTTTATCATCGGCACTTCTACTATCCTACAATGAGCAGTTCTTC. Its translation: CASSLSSALLLSYNEQFF.

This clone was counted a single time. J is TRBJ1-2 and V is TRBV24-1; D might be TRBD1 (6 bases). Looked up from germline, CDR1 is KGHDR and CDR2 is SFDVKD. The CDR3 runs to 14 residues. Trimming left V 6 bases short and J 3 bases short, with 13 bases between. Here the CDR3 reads CATSSTDRYYGYTF. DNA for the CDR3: TGTGCCACCAGTAGTACCGACAGGTACTATGGCTACACCTTC.

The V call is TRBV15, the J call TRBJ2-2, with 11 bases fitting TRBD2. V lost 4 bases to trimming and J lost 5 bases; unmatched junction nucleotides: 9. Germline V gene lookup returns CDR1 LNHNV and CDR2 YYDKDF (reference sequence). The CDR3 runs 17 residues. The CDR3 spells CATSTLLAGDGTGELFF. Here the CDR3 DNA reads TGTGCCACCAGCACCCTACTAGCGGGAGATGGGACCGGGGAGCTGTTTTTT.